This T cell receptor beta chain was captured in a study of T cells in Graves' hyperthyroidism and ophthalmopathy. Study findings and constraints: In simple terms, a model built on 13 V-J features told ophthalmopathy apart from stable hyperthyroidism.

Trimming stripped 6 bases from V and 4 bases from J, with 19 bases between. The CDR3 length is 15 residues. Germline-derived CDR1 and CDR2 are MNHEY and SVGEGT. Diagnoses rested on clinical symptoms, serum thyroxine and TRAb, thyroid ultrasound and orbital computed tomography. Regarding this clonotype: Antigen unknown.

Amplified TCR beta CDR3 regions came from RNA transcripts. During a first-round RT-PCR of the TCR CDR3, the HTBI primer set was used. Each CDR3 protein is one row after TCRdb ran MiXCR on the multiplex PCR reads. The sample lists hundreds of thousands of distinct CDR3 sequences; over 15% were seen once. The sequence derives from a woman under 30 with Graves' hyperthyroidism. Sequenced sample: blood. This sequence joins TRBV6-2 or TRBV6-3 and TRBJ2-7; tentative D call: TRBD1 (6 bases). The CDR3 DNA is TGTGCCAGCAGCGACACTCCGGGACAAGAATACGAGCAGTACTTC. It codes for CASSDTPGQEYEQYF.